The T cell receptor beta chain under discussion was sequenced for a study of Ad26.COV2.S vaccination and SARS-CoV-2 variants. Whole-study findings and limits: Vaccine and placebo recipients had similar non-spike TCR breadth. From the TCR breadth and depth analyses, total T cell responses may have been underestimated. Substantial breadth in spike-specific CD8+ and CD4+ T cell responses was reportedly seen after vaccination. Vaccine recipients surpassed placebo recipients in spike-specific TCR breadth.

Germline CDR1 SEHNR, CDR2 FQNEAQ (reference sequence). Trimming took 5 bases from V and 0 from J, leaving 14 bases between them. The CDR3 spans 16 residues. Here immunoSEQ multiplex PCR was the method, and the copy in TCRdb shows in-frame clones only, minus some. The table lists over 85,000 clones, around 81% of them singletons. Comments on this clone: Its antigen is not known.

The sequence came from a human donor who had recovered from COVID-19. Sample: peripheral blood, taken after recovery from COVID-19. The genes are TRBV7-9 and TRBJ1-3; D call uncertain. CDR3 residues: CASSPRMTSSGNTIYF. CDR3 nucleotides: TGTGCCAGCAGCCCTAGGATGACCAGCTCTGGAAACACCATATATTTT.